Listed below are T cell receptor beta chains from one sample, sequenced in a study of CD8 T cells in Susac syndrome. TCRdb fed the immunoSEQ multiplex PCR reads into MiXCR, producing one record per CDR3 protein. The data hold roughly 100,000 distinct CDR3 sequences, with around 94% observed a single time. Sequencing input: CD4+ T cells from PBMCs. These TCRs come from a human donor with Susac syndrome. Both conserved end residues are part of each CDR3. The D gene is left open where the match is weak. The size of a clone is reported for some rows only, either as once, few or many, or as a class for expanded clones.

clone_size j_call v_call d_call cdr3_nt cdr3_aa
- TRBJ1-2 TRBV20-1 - TGCAGTGCTAGTCCCAACCACTATGGCTACACCTTC CSASPNHYGYTF
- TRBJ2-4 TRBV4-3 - TGCGCCAGCAGCCAAGCGGCAGGGGTTAACATTCAGTACTTC CASSQAAGVNIQYF
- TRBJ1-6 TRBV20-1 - TGCAGTGCTAGAGATCCAGGGAGGTCACCCCTCCACTTT CSARDPGRSPLHF
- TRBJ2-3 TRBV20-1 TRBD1 TGCAGTGCCCCAGGGGGGACAGGGGACCCAGATACGCAGTATTTT CSAPGGTGDPDTQYF
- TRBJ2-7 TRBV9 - - CASSVAGGTPDF
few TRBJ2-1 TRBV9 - TGTGCCAGCTCCCTTACCAATGAGCAGTTCTTC CASSLTNEQFF
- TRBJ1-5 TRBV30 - TGTGCCTGGAGTGGGGCGTTATCGGGGGAGCCCCAGCATTTT CAWSGALSGEPQHF
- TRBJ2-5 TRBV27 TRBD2 TGTGCCAGCAGTCCGCGGGGGGAGACCCAGTACTTC CASSPRGETQYF
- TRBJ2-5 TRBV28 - TGTGCCACCAGGCTCCAAGAGACCCAGTACTTC CATRLQETQYF
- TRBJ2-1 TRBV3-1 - TGTGCCAGCAGCCGAGAGGGGCGTGTTGAGCAGTTCTTC CASSREGRVEQFF
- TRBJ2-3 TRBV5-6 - TGTGCCAGCAGCGGATTAGTTCTCACAGATACGCAGTATTTT CASSGLVLTDTQYF
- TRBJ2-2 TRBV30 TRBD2 TGTGCCTGGCTACCCGGGGGGGTCTACGGGGAGCTGTTTTTT CAWLPGGVYGELFF
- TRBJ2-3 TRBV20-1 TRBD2 TGCAGCGGCCGGGACTACATAACAGATACGCAGTATTTT CSGRDYITDTQYF
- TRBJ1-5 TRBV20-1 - TGCAGTGCAAGACCTTTATCAAGTGATCAGCCCCAGCATTTT CSARPLSSDQPQHF
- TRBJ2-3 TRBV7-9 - TGTGCCAGCAGCCCACGGGCCCCCACGACGGCGCATACGCAGTATTTT CASSPRAPTTAHTQYF
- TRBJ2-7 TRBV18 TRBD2 TGTGCCAGCTCACAATCCGGGACTAACTCCTACGAGCAGTACTTC CASSQSGTNSYEQYF
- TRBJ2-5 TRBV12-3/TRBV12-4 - TGTGCCAGCAAGAGAACAGAGACCCAGTACTTC CASKRTETQYF